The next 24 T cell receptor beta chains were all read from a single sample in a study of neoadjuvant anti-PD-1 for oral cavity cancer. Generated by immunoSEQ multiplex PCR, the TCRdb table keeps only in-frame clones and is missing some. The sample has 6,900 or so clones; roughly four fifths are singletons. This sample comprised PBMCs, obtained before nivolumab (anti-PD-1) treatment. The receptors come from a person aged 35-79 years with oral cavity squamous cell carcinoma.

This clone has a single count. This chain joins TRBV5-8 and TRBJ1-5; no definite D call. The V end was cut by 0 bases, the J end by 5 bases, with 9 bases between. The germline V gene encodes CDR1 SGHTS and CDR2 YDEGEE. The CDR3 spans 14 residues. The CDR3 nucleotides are TGTGCCAGCAGCTTGGGAGGACCTCATCAGCCCCAGCATTTT. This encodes CASSLGGPHQPQHF.

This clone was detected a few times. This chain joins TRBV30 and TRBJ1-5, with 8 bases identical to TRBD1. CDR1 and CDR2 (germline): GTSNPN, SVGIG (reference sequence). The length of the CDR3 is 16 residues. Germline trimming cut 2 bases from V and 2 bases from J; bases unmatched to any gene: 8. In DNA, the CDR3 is TGTGCCTGGAGTATCCCGCCACAGGGGGGCAATCAGCCCCAGCATTTT. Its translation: CAWSIPPQGGNQPQHF.

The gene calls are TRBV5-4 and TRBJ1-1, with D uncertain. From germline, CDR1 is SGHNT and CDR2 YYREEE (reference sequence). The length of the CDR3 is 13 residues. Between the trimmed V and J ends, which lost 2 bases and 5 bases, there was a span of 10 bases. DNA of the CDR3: TGTGCCAGCAGCTTCGGAGCGCCGACTGAAGCTTTCTTT. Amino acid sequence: CASSFGAPTEAFF.

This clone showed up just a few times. The CDR3 region has the DNA TGTGCCAGCAGACCCGGGACTTGGGGTTCACCCCTCCACTTT. This codes for CASRPGTWGSPLHF. The chain carries TRBV6-5 and TRBJ1-6; D may be TRBD1 (5 bases). CDR3 length: 14 residues. V shed 6 bases and J shed 9 bases, with 15 bases lying between them. CDR1 is MNHEY and CDR2 is SVGAGI in the germline V gene.

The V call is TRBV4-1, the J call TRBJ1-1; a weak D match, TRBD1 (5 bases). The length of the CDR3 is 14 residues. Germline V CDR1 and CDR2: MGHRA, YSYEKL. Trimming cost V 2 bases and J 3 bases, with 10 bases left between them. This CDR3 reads CASSQPDRDTEAFF. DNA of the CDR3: TGCGCCAGCAGCCAACCAGACAGAGACACTGAAGCTTTCTTT.

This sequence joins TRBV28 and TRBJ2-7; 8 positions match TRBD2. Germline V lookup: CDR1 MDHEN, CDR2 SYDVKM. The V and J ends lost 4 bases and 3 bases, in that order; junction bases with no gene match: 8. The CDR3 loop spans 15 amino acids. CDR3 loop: CASSSYGGGNYEQYF. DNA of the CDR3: TGTGCCAGCAGTTCGTACGGCGGGGGGAACTACGAGCAGTACTTC.

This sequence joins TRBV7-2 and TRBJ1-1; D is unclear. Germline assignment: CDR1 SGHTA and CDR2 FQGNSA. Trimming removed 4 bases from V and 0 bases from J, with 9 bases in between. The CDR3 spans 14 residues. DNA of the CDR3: TGTGCCAGCAGCTCAAGTAGCATGAACACTGAAGCTTTCTTT. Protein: CASSSSSMNTEAFF.

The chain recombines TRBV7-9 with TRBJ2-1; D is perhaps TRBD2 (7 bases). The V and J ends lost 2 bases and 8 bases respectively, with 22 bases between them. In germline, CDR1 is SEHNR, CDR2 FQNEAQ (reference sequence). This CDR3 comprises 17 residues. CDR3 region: CASSLHGRGPGGDEQFF. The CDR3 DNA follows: TGTGCCAGCAGCTTACATGGGCGGGGGCCTGGCGGGGATGAGCAGTTCTTC.

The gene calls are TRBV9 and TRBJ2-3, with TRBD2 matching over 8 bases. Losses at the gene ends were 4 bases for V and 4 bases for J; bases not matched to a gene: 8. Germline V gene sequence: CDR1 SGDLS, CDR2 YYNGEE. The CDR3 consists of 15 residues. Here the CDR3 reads CASSPMGLGPDTQYF. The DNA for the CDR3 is TGTGCCAGCAGCCCAATGGGACTAGGTCCAGATACGCAGTATTTT.

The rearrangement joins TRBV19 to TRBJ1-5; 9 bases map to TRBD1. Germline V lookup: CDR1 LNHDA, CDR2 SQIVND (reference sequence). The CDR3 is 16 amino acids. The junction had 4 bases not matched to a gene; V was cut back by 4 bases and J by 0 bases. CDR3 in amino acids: CASSTGTGSSNQPQHF. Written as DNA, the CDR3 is TGTGCCAGTAGTACGGGGACAGGGTCTAGCAATCAGCCCCAGCATTTT.

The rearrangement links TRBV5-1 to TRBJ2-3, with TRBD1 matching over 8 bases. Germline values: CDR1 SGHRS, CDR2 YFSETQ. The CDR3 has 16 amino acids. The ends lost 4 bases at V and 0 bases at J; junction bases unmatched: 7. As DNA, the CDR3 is TGCGCCAGCAGCCCCTCCGGGACAGGTAGCACAGATACGCAGTATTTT. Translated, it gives CASSPSGTGSTDTQYF.

The CDR3: CASSQDLSVIQYF. In DNA, the CDR3 is TGTGCCAGCAGCCAAGACCTCAGCGTCATTCAGTACTTC. The genes are TRBV4-2 and TRBJ2-4; no clear D. From germline, CDR1 is LGHNA and CDR2 YNFKEQ. The CDR3 loop spans 13 amino acids. Trimming took 0 bases from V and 9 from J, leaving 9 bases between them.

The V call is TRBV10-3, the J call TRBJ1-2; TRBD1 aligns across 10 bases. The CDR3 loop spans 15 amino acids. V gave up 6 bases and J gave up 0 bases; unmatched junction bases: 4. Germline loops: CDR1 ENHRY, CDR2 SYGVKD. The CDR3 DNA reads TGTGCCATCAGGGACAGGGGGGGATCTAACTATGGCTACACCTTC. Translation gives CAIRDRGGSNYGYTF.

The CDR3 nucleotides read TGTGCCAGCAGTCCAGGGACAGGGGAACAGCCCCAGCATTTT. It encodes CASSPGTGEQPQHF. V usage is TRBV27 and J usage is TRBJ1-5; 10 nucleotides line up with TRBD1. This CDR3 has 14 amino acids. J gave up 7 bases and V 5 bases, and 5 bases lay outside the gene matches. CDR1 is MNHEY and CDR2 is SMNVEV in the germline V gene (reference sequence).

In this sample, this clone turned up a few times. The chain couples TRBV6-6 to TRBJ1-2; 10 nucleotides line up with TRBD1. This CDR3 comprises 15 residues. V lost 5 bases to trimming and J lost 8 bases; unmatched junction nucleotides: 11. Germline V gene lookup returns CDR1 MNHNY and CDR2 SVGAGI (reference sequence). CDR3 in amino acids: CASSHRDRGGIGYTF. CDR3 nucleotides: TGTGCCAGCAGTCACCGGGACAGGGGAGGAATCGGCTACACCTTC.

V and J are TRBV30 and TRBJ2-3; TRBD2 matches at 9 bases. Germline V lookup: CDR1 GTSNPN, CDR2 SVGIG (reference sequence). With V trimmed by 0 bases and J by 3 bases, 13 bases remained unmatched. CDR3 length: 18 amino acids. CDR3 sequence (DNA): TGTGCCTGGAGTGTATACCCCAGGAGGGCGGGGGGGACAGATACGCAGTATTTT. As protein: CAWSVYPRRAGGTDTQYF.

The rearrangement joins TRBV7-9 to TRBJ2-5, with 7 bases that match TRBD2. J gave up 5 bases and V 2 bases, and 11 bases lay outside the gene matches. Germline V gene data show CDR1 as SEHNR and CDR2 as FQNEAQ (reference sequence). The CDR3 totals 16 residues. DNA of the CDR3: TGTGCCAGCAGCTTAAGGGAGGGCACCCGGGAGGAGACCCAGTACTTC. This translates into CASSLREGTREETQYF.

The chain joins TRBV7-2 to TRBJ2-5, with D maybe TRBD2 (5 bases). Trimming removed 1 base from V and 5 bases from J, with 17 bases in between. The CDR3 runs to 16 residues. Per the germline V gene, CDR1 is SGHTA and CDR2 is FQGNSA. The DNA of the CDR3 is TGTGCCAGCAGCTTAGGCTCTAGCAATAAGTATGAGACCCAGTACTTC. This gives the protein CASSLGSSNKYETQYF. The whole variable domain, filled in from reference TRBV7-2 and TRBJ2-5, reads GAGVSQSPSNKVTEKGKDVELRCDPISGHTALYWYRQSLGQGLEFLIYFQGNSAPDKSGLPSDRFSAERTGGSVSTLTIQRTQQEDSAVYLCASSLGSSNKYETQYFGPGTRLLVL.

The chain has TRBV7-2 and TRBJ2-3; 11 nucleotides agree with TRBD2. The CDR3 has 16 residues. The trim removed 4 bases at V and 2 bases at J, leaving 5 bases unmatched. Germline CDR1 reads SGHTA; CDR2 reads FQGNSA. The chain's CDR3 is CASSSRTSGSTDTQYF. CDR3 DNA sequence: TGTGCCAGCAGCTCCCGGACTAGCGGGTCCACAGATACGCAGTATTTT.

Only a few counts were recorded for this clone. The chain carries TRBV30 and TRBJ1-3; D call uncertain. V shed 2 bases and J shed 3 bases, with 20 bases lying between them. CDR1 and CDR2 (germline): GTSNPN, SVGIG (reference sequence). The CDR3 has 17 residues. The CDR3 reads CAWSPPLWGASGNTIYF. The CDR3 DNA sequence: TGTGCCTGGAGTCCCCCCCTATGGGGAGCCAGTGGAAACACCATATATTTT.

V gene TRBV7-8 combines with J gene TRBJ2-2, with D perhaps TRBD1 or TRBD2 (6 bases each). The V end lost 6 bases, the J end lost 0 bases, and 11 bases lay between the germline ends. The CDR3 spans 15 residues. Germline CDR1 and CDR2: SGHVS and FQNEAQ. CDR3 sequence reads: CASSTGATNTGELFF. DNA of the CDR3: TGTGCCAGCAGTACGGGGGCTACGAACACCGGGGAGCTGTTTTTT.

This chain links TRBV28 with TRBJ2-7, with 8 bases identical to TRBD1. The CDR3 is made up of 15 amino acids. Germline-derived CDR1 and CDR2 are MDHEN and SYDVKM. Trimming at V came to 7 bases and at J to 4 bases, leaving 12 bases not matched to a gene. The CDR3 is CASNPLNRGTYEQYF. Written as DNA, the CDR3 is TGTGCCAGCAACCCTTTAAACAGGGGGACATACGAGCAGTACTTC.

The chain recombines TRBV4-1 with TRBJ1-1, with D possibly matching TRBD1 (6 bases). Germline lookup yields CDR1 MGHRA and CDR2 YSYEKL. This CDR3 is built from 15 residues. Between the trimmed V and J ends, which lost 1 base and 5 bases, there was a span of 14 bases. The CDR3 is CASSQGGGRRTEAFF. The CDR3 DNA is TGCGCCAGCAGCCAAGGGGGGGGGCGTAGGACTGAAGCTTTCTTT.

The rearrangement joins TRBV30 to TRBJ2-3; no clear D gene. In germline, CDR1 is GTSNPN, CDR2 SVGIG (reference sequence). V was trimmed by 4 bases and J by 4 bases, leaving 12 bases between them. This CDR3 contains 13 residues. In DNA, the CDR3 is TGTGCCTGGACCAAACGAAACTCAGATACGCAGTATTTT. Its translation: CAWTKRNSDTQYF.